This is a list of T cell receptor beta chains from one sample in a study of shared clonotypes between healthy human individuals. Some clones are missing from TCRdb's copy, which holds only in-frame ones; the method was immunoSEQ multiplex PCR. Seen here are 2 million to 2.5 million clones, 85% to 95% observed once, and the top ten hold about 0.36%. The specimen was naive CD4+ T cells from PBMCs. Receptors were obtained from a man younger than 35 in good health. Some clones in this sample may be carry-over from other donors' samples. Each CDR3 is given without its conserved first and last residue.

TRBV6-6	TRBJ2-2	ASSYIGQGTGELF
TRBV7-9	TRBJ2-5	ASSPRGAGGPGETQY
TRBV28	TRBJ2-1	ASKGAGNEQF
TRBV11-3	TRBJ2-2	ASSPDTNTGELF
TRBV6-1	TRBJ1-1	ASSEVRESPMF
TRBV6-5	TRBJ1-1	ASTRTGGTEAF
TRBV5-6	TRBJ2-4	ASSLALAKNIQY
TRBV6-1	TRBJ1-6	ASSETASSYNSPLH
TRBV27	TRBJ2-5	ASSLSGTVGTYQETQY
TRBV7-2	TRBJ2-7	ASGYMTGQTPQQY
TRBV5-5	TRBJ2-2	ASSSWRGRTGELF